Following are 2 T cell receptor beta chains from one sample sequenced in a study of neurological immune-mediated disorders. TCRdb recomputed calls from the 5' RACE reads with MiXCR, one row per CDR3 protein. The sample lists about 57,000 distinct CDR3 sequences; about 10% were seen once. The time point: longitudinal time-point 1 (baseline). Input material: PBMCs. Receptor source: a male donor with HTLV-1-associated myelopathy (HAM/TSP).

This clonotype was seen ten or more times. The chain employs TRBV4-1 and TRBJ2-5; 7 bases are a match to TRBD2. The CDR3 extends over 14 amino acids. The V and J ends lost 4 bases and 1 base, in that order; junction bases with no gene match: 3. Germline V gene data show CDR1 as MGHRA and CDR2 as YSYEKL. CDR3 loop: CASSPGGFQETQYF. DNA of the CDR3: TGCGCCAGCAGCCCCGGGGGGTTCCAAGAGACCCAGTACTTC.

This clonotype occurred many times. V and J are TRBV10-3 and TRBJ1-5; 9 positions match TRBD1. CDR1 and CDR2 (germline): ENHRY, SYGVKD. This CDR3 spans 15 amino acids. J lost 1 base, V lost 6 bases, and 4 bases had no gene match. As DNA, the CDR3 is TGTGCCATCAGCGGGACAGGGCGGAGCAATCAGCCCCAGCATTTT. Its translation: CAISGTGRSNQPQHF.